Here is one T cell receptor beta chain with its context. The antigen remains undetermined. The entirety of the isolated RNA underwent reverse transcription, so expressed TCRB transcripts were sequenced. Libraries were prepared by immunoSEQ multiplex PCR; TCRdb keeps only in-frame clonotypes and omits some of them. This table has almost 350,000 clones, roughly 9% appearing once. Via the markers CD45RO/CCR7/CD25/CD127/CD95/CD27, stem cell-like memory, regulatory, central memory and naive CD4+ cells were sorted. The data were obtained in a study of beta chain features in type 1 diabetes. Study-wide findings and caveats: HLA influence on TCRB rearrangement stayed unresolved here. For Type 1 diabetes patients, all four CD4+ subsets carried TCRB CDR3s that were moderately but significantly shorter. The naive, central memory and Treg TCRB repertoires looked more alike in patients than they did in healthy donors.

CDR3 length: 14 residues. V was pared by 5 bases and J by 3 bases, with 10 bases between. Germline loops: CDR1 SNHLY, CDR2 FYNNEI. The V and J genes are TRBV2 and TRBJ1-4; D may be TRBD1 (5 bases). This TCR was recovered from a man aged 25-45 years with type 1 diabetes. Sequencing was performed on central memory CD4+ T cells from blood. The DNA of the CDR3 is TGTGCCAGCAGTACCGACAGACCTAATGAAAAACTGTTTTTT. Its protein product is CASSTDRPNEKLFF.